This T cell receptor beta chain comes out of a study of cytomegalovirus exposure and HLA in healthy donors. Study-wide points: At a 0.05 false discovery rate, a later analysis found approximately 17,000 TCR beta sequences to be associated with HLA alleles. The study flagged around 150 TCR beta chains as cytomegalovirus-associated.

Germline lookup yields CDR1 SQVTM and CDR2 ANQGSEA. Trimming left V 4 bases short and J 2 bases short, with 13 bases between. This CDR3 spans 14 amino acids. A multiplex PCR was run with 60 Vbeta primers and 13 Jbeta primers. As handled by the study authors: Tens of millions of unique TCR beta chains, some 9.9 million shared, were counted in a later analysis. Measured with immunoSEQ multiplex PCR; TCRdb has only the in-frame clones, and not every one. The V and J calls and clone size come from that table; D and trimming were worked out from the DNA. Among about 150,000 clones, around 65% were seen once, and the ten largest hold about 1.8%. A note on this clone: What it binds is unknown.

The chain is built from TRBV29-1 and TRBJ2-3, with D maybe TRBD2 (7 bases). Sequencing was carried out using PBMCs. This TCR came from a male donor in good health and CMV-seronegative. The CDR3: CSVGGGRFTDTQYF. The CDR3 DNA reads TGCAGCGTTGGCGGGGGCCGATTCACAGATACGCAGTATTTT.